Listed below are T cell receptor beta chains from one sample, sequenced in a study of glioma-infiltrating T cells. One entry per CDR3 protein results from TCRdb running MiXCR on the multiplex PCR reads. The sample lists more than 95,000 distinct CDR3 sequences, about 23% occurring once. Sequencing was performed on glioma tissue, nonneoplastic brain tissue, or PBMCs (not recorded which). These receptors came from a human donor with low-grade glioma or glioblastoma, undergoing nonglioma brain surgery, or in good health (not recorded which). CDR3s include the opening cysteine and the closing phenylalanine or tryptophan. A D gene is named only where the DNA matches it firmly. Only some rows state a clone size, as once, few, many or a class for expanded clones.

abundance	d_gene	j_gene	v_gene	CDR3nt	CDR3aa
many	NA	TRBJ1-1	TRBV12-3/TRBV12-4	TGTGCCAGCAGGGCAGGGTTTGGGTCCGGTCGTACGGCTTTCTTT	CASRAGFGSGRTAFF
many	NA	TRBJ1-1	TRBV28	TGTGCCAGCAGTTTTCTGGGGGAGGAGAACACTGAAGCTTTCTTT	CASSFLGEENTEAFF
few	NA	TRBJ2-7	TRBV20-1	TGCAGTGCTAGTAGGGTAGGGCTAGCTCACTACGAGCAGTACTTC	CSASRVGLAHYEQYF
many	TRBD2	TRBJ2-3	TRBV7-2	TGTGCCAGCAGCCCCGGGACTAGCAGGACAGATACGCAGTATTTT	CASSPGTSRTDTQYF
NA	NA	TRBJ2-7	TRBV12-3/TRBV12-4	TGTGCCAGCAGTACGGGTTCCCACGAGCAGTACTTC	CASSTGSHEQYF
many	TRBD1	TRBJ2-1	TRBV7-2	TGTGCCAGCAGCTCAAAATACCCGGGGGACAGGGGCCACAATGAGCAGTTCTTC	CASSSKYPGDRGHNEQFF
few	TRBD2	TRBJ2-3	TRBV10-3	TGTGCCATCAGTGAGTCGAATGGCGGCGGGAGGGCAGATACGCAGTATTTT	CAISESNGGGRADTQYF
NA	NA	TRBJ2-7	TRBV5-4	TGTGCCAGCAGCTTGACGGCAGGCTACGAGCAGTACTTC	CASSLTAGYEQYF
few	TRBD2	TRBJ2-1	TRBV20-1	TGCAGTGCTAGAGGACCGGGAGGGCCGGGAAATGAGCAGTTCTTC	CSARGPGGPGNEQFF
many	NA	TRBJ2-3	TRBV20-1	TGCAGTGCTAGCGGGACCACAGATACGCAGTATTTT	CSASGTTDTQYF
many	NA	TRBJ2-6	TRBV28	TGTGCCAGCAGAACGGGCTCTGGGGCCAACGTCCTGACTTTC	CASRTGSGANVLTF
many	NA	TRBJ2-7	TRBV7-9	TGTGCCAGCAGCCAGTGGGCACAGACAGGCGAGCAGTACTTC	CASSQWAQTGEQYF
many	NA	TRBJ2-5	TRBV7-8	TGTGCCAGCAGCTTAGCACGCCGGGGGCGCGGGGAGACCCAGTACTTC	CASSLARRGRGETQYF
medium-sized	NA	TRBJ1-1	TRBV20-1	TGCAGTGCTAGTGAGGATCTGAACACTGAAGCTTTCTTT	CSASEDLNTEAFF
many	NA	TRBJ2-1	TRBV25-1	TGTGCCAGCAGTGAATATGGTGAGCAGTTCTTC	CASSEYGEQFF
many	TRBD2	TRBJ2-7	TRBV6-1	TGTGCCAGCAGTCGACTAGCCGGGTGGGACGAGCAGTACTTC	CASSRLAGWDEQYF
few	NA	TRBJ2-7	TRBV12-3/TRBV12-4	TGTGCCAGCAGTTTAACCGTGAGGGGGCAGTACTTC	CASSLTVRGQYF
few	TRBD2	TRBJ2-1	TRBV20-1	TGCAGTGCTAGAGGCATGAGCGGGAGGGCCTTGGATGAGCAGTTCTTC	CSARGMSGRALDEQFF
few	NA	TRBJ2-1	TRBV7-9	TGTGCCAGCAGTTATAGCGGTAGCTCCTACAATGAGCAGTTCTTC	CASSYSGSSYNEQFF
few	NA	TRBJ2-3	TRBV7-3	TGTGCCAGCAGCTTAATGGGGACCCGCACAGATACGCAGTATTTT	CASSLMGTRTDTQYF
few	TRBD1	TRBJ2-7	TRBV5-1	TGCGCCAGCAGCTCCAATACCGGGACAGGGGGCGAGCAGTACTTC	CASSSNTGTGGEQYF
NA	NA	TRBJ1-1	TRBV6-4	TGTGCCAGCAGTGACCCCGGCCCAAACACTGAAGCTTTCTTT	CASSDPGPNTEAFF
many	NA	TRBJ2-7	TRBV20-1	TGCAGTGCTAGAACAGGGACCTCCTACGAGCAGTACTTC	CSARTGTSYEQYF
many	NA	TRBJ2-3	TRBV7-7	TGTGCCAGCAGCTTGGACCACACAGATACGCAGTATTTT	CASSLDHTDTQYF
NA	TRBD1	TRBJ2-7	TRBV9	TGTGCCAGCAGCGTATTCGGGGACAGCTCCTACGAGCAGTACTTC	CASSVFGDSSYEQYF
many	NA	TRBJ2-1	TRBV27	TGTGCCAGCGGACTATGGAGGGAGCACAATGAGCAGTTCTTC	CASGLWREHNEQFF
many	NA	TRBJ2-7	TRBV7-9	TGTGCCAGCAGTCGAGGGGAGTCCTACGAGCAGTACTTC	CASSRGESYEQYF
many	NA	TRBJ2-7	TRBV7-2	TGTGCCAGCAGCTTAGGGACCGTGACCTACGAGCAGTACTTC	CASSLGTVTYEQYF
few	TRBD2	TRBJ2-1	TRBV5-1	TGCGCCAGCAGCTTGGGTCTGGGACTAGCGGGAGAGTACAATGAGCAGTTCTTC	CASSLGLGLAGEYNEQFF
many	NA	TRBJ2-2	TRBV4-2	TGTGCCAGCAGCCAAGATCGGATGACCGGGGAGCTGTTTTTT	CASSQDRMTGELFF
many	NA	TRBJ1-1	TRBV5-4	TGTGCCAGCAGCTTGAAGGGGAACACTGAAGCTTTCTTT	CASSLKGNTEAFF
many	NA	TRBJ1-1	TRBV27	TGTGCCAGCAGTCCTCAGGGGTGGATCACTGAAGCTTTCTTT	CASSPQGWITEAFF
many	NA	TRBJ1-5	TRBV19	TGTGCCAGTAGCCCGACCTATAACAATCAGCCCCAGCATTTT	CASSPTYNNQPQHF
many	TRBD2	TRBJ2-3	TRBV6-2/TRBV6-3	TGTGCCAGCAGAACGCTAGCGGCATTAACAGATACGCAGTATTTT	CASRTLAALTDTQYF
once	TRBD1	TRBJ1-1	TRBV29-1	TGCAGCGTTGAAGGGTGGCAGGGGGTTGGTGAAGCTTTCTTT	CSVEGWQGVGEAFF
many	NA	TRBJ2-7	TRBV4-1	TGCGCCAGCAGCCAATTGATGATTAGACACCCCTACGAGCAGTACTTC	CASSQLMIRHPYEQYF
many	NA	TRBJ1-5	TRBV2	TGTGCCAGCAGAAGTAGGGACGGAAATAGCAATCAGCCCCAGCATTTT	CASRSRDGNSNQPQHF
many	NA	TRBJ2-7	TRBV28	TGTGCCAGCAGTTTGGCAGCAATGAGCTCCTACGAGCAGTACTTC	CASSLAAMSSYEQYF
NA	NA	TRBJ2-1	TRBV29-1	TGCAGCGTTGAAGATGGACTACAGGGGAATGAGCAGCTCTTC	CSVEDGLQGNEQLF
once	TRBD2	TRBJ2-1	TRBV19	TGTGCCAGTACCTCTAGCGGAGGAGGGAATGATCAGTTCTTC	CASTSSGGGNDQFF
few	NA	TRBJ2-1	TRBV5-1	TGCGCCAGCAGCTTGGTTCGGTGGCTAGCGAGGAACAATGAGCAGTTCTTC	CASSLVRWLARNNEQFF
many	NA	TRBJ2-2	TRBV4-1	TGCGCCAGCAGCCAGGACAGCTACACCGGGGAGCTGTTTTTT	CASSQDSYTGELFF
many	TRBD1	TRBJ2-1	TRBV4-3	TGCGCCAGCAGCCAAGATAGGGGGCCGAATGAGCAGTTCTTC	CASSQDRGPNEQFF
many	TRBD2	TRBJ2-5	TRBV19	TGTGCCAGTAGTAGGCGGTCTAGCGGGAGCGGAAGGGAGACCCAGTACTTC	CASSRRSSGSGRETQYF
NA	NA	TRBJ2-3	TRBV7-2	TGTACCGGCATCCCACTAGCCTCTAGCACAGATACGCAGTATTTT	CTGIPLASSTDTQYF
NA	NA	TRBJ1-1	TRBV28	TGTGCCAGCAGTTTGAGGGTTAAGGGCGATCCTGAAGCTCTCTTT	CASSLRVKGDPEALF
many	NA	TRBJ1-6	TRBV15	TGTGCCACCAGCAGAGACTTGGGGAACTTCGCACCCCTCCACTTT	CATSRDLGNFAPLHF
many	NA	TRBJ2-7	TRBV6-1	TGTGCCAGCAGTTATCGTGGCCTAGCGCACCACGAGCAGTACTTC	CASSYRGLAHHEQYF
few	NA	TRBJ2-7	TRBV3-1	TGTGCCAGCAGTGGTCTCGGAGGCGACGAGCAGTACTTC	CASSGLGGDEQYF
NA	TRBD1	TRBJ2-3	TRBV3-1	TGTGCCAGCGTACGGGACAGGGGATATACGCAGTATTTT	CASVRDRGYTQYF
many	NA	TRBJ2-4	TRBV19	TGTGCCAGTAGTATAGATGGCGTCAGACTAGCCAAAAACATTCAGTACTTC	CASSIDGVRLAKNIQYF
many	NA	TRBJ2-7	TRBV12-3/TRBV12-4	TGTGCCAGCAGTTTTCTTTTGGGAGGCTACGAGCAGTACTTC	CASSFLLGGYEQYF
many	NA	TRBJ1-4	TRBV20-1	TGCAGTGCTAGAGATCCCGGGACTTGGAATGAAAAACTGTTTTTT	CSARDPGTWNEKLFF
NA	NA	TRBJ1-1	TRBV29-1	TGCAGCGTTGAAGGGAACAGAAACACTGAAGCTTTCTTT	CSVEGNRNTEAFF
many	NA	TRBJ1-2	TRBV4-3	TGCGCCAGCAGCCAAGAAGCAGGTTCAAACTATGGCTACACCTTC	CASSQEAGSNYGYTF
many	NA	TRBJ2-5	TRBV20-1	TGCAGTGCTAGTAAGGACCAAGAGACCCAGTACTTC	CSASKDQETQYF